The TCR beta chain described here comes from a study of cytomegalovirus exposure and HLA in healthy donors. PCR used 60 Vbeta primers and 13 Jbeta primers. Profiled with immunoSEQ multiplex PCR; TCRdb holds only in-frame clones, not every one. The top ten clones hold roughly 8.2% of a sample with more than 150,000 clones, more than 60% of them seen once. With 3 bases clipped from V and 1 base from J, the junction kept 4 bases outside the gene matches. This CDR3 spans 15 amino acids. Germline loops: CDR1 MNHNS, CDR2 SASEGT. The chain employs TRBV6-1 and TRBJ2-3; 7 nucleotides match TRBD2. This clonotype was obtained from a middle-aged woman in good health and CMV-seropositive. The sequenced sample consisted of PBMCs. CDR3 DNA: TGTGCCAGCAGTGATGCGGGAGAGGGCACAGATACGCAGTATTTT. Its translation: CASSDAGEGTDTQYF.